This T cell receptor (beta chain) was found in a study of OX40 agonist ivuxolimab in advanced cancers. Method: immunoSEQ multiplex PCR; TCRdb's copy keeps in-frame clones and lacks some. The table lists about 64,000 clones, around 80% of them singletons, with approximately 1.3% in the top ten. CDR1 is SGHNT and CDR2 is YYREEE in the germline V gene (reference sequence). Trimming at V came to 2 bases and at J to 4 bases, leaving 1 base not matched to a gene. The CDR3 is 14 residues long. Source: CD4+ or CD8+ T cells sorted from blood, taken in a trial of the OX40 agonist ivuxolimab. This chain links TRBV5-4 with TRBJ2-2; 8 nucleotides align to TRBD1. This sequence originates from an adult with an advanced solid tumor such as melanoma, head and neck, liver or kidney cancer. CDR3 sequence: CASSFDRGTGELFF. The CDR3 DNA is TGTGCCAGCAGCTTTGACAGGGGCACCGGGGAGCTGTTTTTT.